This T cell receptor beta chain was recovered during a study of blood T cells in healthy people across ages. The CDR3 runs to 16 residues. V lost 6 bases and J 6 bases, leaving 18 bases between the germline ends. Germline CDR1 MNHEY, CDR2 SMNVEV (reference sequence). This clonotype has only a few counts. The antigen is not known. Findings of the study overall: Among T cells, TCR beta diversity per million cells dropped roughly linearly as age rose.

A J-beta primer mix and a sample-barcoded 5' primer were used in a second PCR of roughly 6 to 12 cycles. One entry per CDR3 protein, called by TCRdb with MiXCR from the 5' RACE reads. Of roughly 1.5 million distinct CDR3 sequences listed, under 55% were seen once; the top ten hold under 5%. The sample comprised blood. The chain recombines TRBV27 with TRBJ1-6; D not certain. The TCR was taken from a woman in her late teens or twenties in good health. The CDR3 nucleotides read TGTGCCAGCAGAATCGCTCAATCGTTTGGTAATTCACCCCTCCACTTT. Protein product: CASRIAQSFGNSPLHF.